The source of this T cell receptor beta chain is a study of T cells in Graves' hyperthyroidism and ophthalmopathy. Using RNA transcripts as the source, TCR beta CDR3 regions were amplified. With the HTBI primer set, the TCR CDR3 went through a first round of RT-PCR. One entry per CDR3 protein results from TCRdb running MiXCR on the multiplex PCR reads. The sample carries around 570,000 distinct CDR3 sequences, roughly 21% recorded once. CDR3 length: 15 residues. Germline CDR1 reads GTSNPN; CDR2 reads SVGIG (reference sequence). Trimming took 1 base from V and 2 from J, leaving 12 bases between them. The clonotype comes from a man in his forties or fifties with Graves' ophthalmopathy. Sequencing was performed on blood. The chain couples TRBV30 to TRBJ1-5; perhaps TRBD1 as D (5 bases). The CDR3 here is CAWSEGEVRNQPQHF. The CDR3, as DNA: TGTGCCTGGAGTGAAGGGGAGGTGCGCAATCAGCCCCAGCATTTT.